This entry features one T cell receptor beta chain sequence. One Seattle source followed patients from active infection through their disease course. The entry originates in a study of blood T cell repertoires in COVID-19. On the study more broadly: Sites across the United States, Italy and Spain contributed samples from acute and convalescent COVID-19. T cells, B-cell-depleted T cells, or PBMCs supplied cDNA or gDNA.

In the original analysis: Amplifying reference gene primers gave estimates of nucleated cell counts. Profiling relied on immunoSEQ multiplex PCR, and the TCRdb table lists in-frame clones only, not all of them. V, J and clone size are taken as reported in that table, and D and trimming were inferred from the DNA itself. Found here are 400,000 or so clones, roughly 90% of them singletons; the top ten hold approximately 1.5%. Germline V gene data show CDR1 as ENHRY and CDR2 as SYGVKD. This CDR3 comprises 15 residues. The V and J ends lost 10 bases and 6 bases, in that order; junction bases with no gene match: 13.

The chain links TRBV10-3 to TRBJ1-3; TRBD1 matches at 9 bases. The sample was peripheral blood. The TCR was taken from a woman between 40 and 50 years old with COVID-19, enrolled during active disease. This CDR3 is CASRAQGAPENTIYF. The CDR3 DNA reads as TGTGCCAGCCGGGCACAGGGGGCTCCCGAAAACACCATATATTTT.